These 6 T cell receptor beta chains originate from one sample sequenced in a study of tumour-infiltrating T cells in Burkitt lymphoma. This table comes from immunoSEQ multiplex PCR, and its TCRdb copy is limited to in-frame clones, with some not included. Of over a thousand clones listed, more than 15% are singletons. The sample comprised tumor tissue. The receptors originated from a human donor with Burkitt lymphoma.

The V and J genes are TRBV7-8 and TRBJ1-4; TRBD1 matches at 10 bases. The CDR3 covers 21 residues. Trimming cost V 5 bases and J 2 bases; bases outside gene matches: 20. The germline gives CDR1 SGHVS, CDR2 FQNEAQ. As DNA, the CDR3 is TGTGCCAGCAGCCCAACCGGGACAGGGGCCGACCGCGGGAGGACTAATGAAAAACTGTTTTTT. Translation gives CASSPTGTGADRGRTNEKLFF. Complete variable domain (other parts from reference TRBV7-8 and TRBJ1-4): GAGVSQSPRYKVAKRGQDVALRCDPISGHVSLFWYQQALGQGPEFLTYFQNEAQLDKSGLPSDRFFAERPEGSVSTLKIQRTQQEDSAVYLCASSPTGTGADRGRTNEKLFFGSGTQLSVL.

This clone was counted between two and nine times. V gene TRBV5-6 combines with J gene TRBJ1-2, with a tentative D call TRBD1 (5 bases). Germline-derived CDR1 and CDR2 are SGHDT and YYEEEE. This CDR3 spans 17 amino acids. V was cut by 5 bases and J by 3 bases, with 23 bases left in between. CDR3 sequence reads: CASSLQDKVMVDYGYTF. CDR3 sequence (DNA): TGTGCCAGCAGTCTACAGGACAAGGTTATGGTAGACTATGGCTACACCTTC.

The chain carries TRBV6-6 and TRBJ1-5, with 10 bases aligning to TRBD1. Germline-derived CDR1 and CDR2 are MNHNY and SVGAGI (reference sequence). The CDR3 has 14 amino acids. Trimming cost V 5 bases and J 9 bases; bases outside gene matches: 7. CDR3 sequence (DNA): TGTGCCAGCAGTCCAGGACAGGGGGATCGGCCCCAGCATTTT. Amino acids: CASSPGQGDRPQHF.

This clone has more than one count but fewer than ten. The rearrangement uses TRBV6-4 and TRBJ2-1; 9 nucleotides align to TRBD1. V gave up 8 bases and J gave up 0 bases; unmatched junction bases: 8. The CDR3 is 16 amino acids. The germline gives CDR1 MRHNA, CDR2 SNTAGT. CDR3 in amino acids: CASPTGGTNSYNEQFF. CDR3 sequence (DNA): TGTGCCAGCCCTACAGGGGGCACCAACTCCTACAATGAGCAGTTCTTC.

This rearrangement joins TRBV11-3 to TRBJ2-7; possibly TRBD1 for D (6 bases). The CDR3 runs 10 residues. Looked up from germline, CDR1 is SGHNT and CDR2 is YENEEA. This CDR3 is CASSKGEYHV. DNA for the CDR3: TGTGCCAGCAGCAAGGGGGAGTATCACGTC.

With regard to this clone: An end of the junction differs from the germline gene, which may be a read error. V gene TRBV7-7 combines with J gene TRBJ2-1; 11 bases line up with TRBD1. The germline CDR1 and CDR2 sequences are SSHAT and FNYEAQ (reference sequence). The CDR3 loop spans 15 amino acids. The CDR3 here is CASSPDRGPYNEQFF. CDR3 in DNA: TGTGCTAGCAGCCCGGACAGGGGGCCCTACAATGAGCAGTTCTTC.